This is a list of T cell receptor beta chains from one sample in a study of blood T cell repertoires in COVID-19. The assay was immunoSEQ multiplex PCR, and TCRdb's table has in-frame clones only and misses some. The table records around 320,000 clones, almost 90% of them present only once. Sample: PBMCs or T cells enriched from blood (not recorded which). All receptors come from a woman under 30 with acute COVID-19. Both conserved end residues are trimmed from each CDR3.

v_gene: TRBV5-5; CDR3aa: ASSPRQWGVSYEQY
v_gene: TRBV28; CDR3aa: ASRPGGQGGTEAF
v_gene: TRBV21-1; CDR3aa: ASPPTGATGEQF
v_gene: TRBV11-2; CDR3aa: ASSSGQQENSPLH
v_gene: TRBV3-1/TRBV3-2; CDR3aa: ASSQAGNPSNTYNEQF
v_gene: TRBV29-1; CDR3aa: SVRTRRGYNEQF
v_gene: TRBV24-1; CDR3aa: ATSEPTTNYGYT
v_gene: TRBV6-5; CDR3aa: ASLLTGDTEAF
v_gene: TRBV9; CDR3aa: ASSDGTGGEKLF
v_gene: TRBV19; CDR3aa: ASSNLRGIRRYYGYT
v_gene: TRBV7-6; CDR3aa: ASSLEQGNQPQH
v_gene: TRBV12-3/TRBV12-4; CDR3aa: ASSLGGYQPQH
v_gene: TRBV30; CDR3aa: AWSAGSGITGELF
v_gene: TRBV18; CDR3aa: ASSPDGDYGYT
v_gene: TRBV7-9; CDR3aa: ASSPRTADYEKLF
v_gene: TRBV3-1/TRBV3-2; CDR3aa: ASSQGQDYGYT
v_gene: TRBV25-1; CDR3aa: ASSRMGVETEAF
v_gene: TRBV9; CDR3aa: ASSARGDPPFFGTEAF
v_gene: TRBV18; CDR3aa: ASSPRDSSNSPLH
v_gene: TRBV28; CDR3aa: ASILGQRLNTEAF
v_gene: TRBV19; CDR3aa: ASSIGAGVMVTEAF
v_gene: TRBV5-8; CDR3aa: ASSLQTATYSNQPQH
v_gene: TRBV11-2; CDR3aa: ASSLGQGNTEAF
v_gene: TRBV20-1; CDR3aa: SARVREKLF
v_gene: TRBV9; CDR3aa: ASSVGVVQGRETQY
v_gene: TRBV5-1; CDR3aa: ASSSNSGRLRNEQF
v_gene: TRBV15; CDR3aa: ATSRTGSGNTIY
v_gene: TRBV12-3/TRBV12-4; CDR3aa: ASRLRNYNEQF
v_gene: TRBV19; CDR3aa: ASRFEGGTDTQY
v_gene: TRBV29-1; CDR3aa: SVSPGGLWTTEAF
v_gene: TRBV12-3/TRBV12-4; CDR3aa: ASSLVGPGEAF
v_gene: TRBV28; CDR3aa: ASSRGGNQPQH
v_gene: TRBV6-1; CDR3aa: ASSETGGYTEAF
v_gene: TRBV27; CDR3aa: ASSFPQGEVEY
v_gene: TRBV30; CDR3aa: AWDRGNTEAF
v_gene: TRBV29-1; CDR3aa: SVRTGEETQY